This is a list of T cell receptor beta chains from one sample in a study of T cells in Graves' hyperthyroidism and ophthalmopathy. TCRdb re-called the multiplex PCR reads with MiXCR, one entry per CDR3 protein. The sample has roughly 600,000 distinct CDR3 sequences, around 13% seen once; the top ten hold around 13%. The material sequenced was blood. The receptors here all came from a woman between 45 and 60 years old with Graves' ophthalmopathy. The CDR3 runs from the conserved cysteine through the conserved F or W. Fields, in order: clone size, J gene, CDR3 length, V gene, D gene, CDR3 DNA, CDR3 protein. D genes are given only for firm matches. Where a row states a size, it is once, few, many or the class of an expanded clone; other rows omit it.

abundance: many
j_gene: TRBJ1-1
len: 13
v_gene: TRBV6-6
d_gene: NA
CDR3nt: TGTGCCAGCAGTTACACCAAGAACACTGAAGCTTTCTTT
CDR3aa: CASSYTKNTEAFF

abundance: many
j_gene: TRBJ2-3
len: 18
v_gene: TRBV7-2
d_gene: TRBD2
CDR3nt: TGTGCCAGCAGCTTAGTAAGGCGGCTAGCGGGAGGGTCAGATACGCAGTATTTT
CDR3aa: CASSLVRRLAGGSDTQYF

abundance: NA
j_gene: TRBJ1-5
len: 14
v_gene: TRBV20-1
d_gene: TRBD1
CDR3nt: TGCAGTGCTAGATTAGGACAGGGGGTTCAGCCCCAGCATTTT
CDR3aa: CSARLGQGVQPQHF

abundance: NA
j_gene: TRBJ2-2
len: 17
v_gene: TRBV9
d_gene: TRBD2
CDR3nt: TGTGCCAGCAGCGTGCCGGCTAGCGGGAGTGGCACCGGGGAGCTGTTTTTT
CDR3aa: CASSVPASGSGTGELFF

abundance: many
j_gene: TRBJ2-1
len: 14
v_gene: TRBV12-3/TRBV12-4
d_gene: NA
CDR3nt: TGTGCCAGCAGTTTATGGGTAACTGACAATGAGCAGTTCTTC
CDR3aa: CASSLWVTDNEQFF

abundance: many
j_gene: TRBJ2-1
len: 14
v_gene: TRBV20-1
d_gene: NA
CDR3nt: TGCAGTGCTAGGGGGACAGGAGGGGGGGCTGAGCAGTTCTTC
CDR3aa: CSARGTGGGAEQFF

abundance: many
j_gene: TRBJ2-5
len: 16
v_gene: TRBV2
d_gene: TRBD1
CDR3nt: TGTGCCAGCAGACCCGGACAGGGCCCGTACCAAGAGACCCAGTACTTC
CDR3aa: CASRPGQGPYQETQYF

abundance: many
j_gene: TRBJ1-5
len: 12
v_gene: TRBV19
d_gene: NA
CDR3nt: TGTGCCAGTACCATGGGGGATCAGCCCCAGCATTTT
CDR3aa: CASTMGDQPQHF

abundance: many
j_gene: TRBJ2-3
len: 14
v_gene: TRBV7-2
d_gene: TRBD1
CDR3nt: TGTGCCAGCAGCTTAGACAGGGGAGCAGATACGCAGTATTTT
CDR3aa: CASSLDRGADTQYF

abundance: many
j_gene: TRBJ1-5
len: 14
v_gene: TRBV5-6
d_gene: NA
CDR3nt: TGTGCCAGCAGCATTGGGGCAGGTAATCAGCCCCAGCATTTT
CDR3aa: CASSIGAGNQPQHF

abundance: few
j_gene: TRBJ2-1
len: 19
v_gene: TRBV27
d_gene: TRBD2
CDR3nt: TGTGCCAGCAGTTCCCGGACTAGCGGGAGGAACCCCCCCAGGGTTGAGCAGTTCTTC
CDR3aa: CASSSRTSGRNPPRVEQFF

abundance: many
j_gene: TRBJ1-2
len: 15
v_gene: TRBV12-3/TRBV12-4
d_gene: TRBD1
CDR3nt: TGTGCCAGCAGATCGGGACAGGGGGCTAAGAGTGGCTACACCTTC
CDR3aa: CASRSGQGAKSGYTF

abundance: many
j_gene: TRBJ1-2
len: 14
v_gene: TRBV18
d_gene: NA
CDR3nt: TGTGCCAGCTCACCAATTGACAGCAACTATGGCTACACCTTC
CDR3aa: CASSPIDSNYGYTF

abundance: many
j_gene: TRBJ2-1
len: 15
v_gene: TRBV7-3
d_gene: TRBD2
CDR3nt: TGTGCCAGCAGCTTAAGTAGCGGGATCTACAATGAGCAGTTCTTC
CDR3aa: CASSLSSGIYNEQFF

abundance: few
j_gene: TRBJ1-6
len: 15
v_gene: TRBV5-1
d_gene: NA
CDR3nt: TGCGCCAGCAGCTTGAATTTGGACAGAGATTCACCCCTCCACTTT
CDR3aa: CASSLNLDRDSPLHF

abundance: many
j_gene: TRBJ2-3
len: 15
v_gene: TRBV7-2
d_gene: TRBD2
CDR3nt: TGTGCCAGCAGCTTGGGAGCGGGAGTTTCAGATACGCAGTATTTT
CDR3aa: CASSLGAGVSDTQYF

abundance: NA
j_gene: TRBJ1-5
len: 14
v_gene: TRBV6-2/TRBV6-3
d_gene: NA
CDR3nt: TGTGCCAGCAGTTCAAGATATAGCAATCAGCCCCAGCATTTT
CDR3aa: CASSSRYSNQPQHF

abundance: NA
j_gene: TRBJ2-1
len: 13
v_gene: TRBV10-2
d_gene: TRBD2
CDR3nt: TGCGCCAGCATTAGCGGGACTCACAATGAGCAGTTCTTC
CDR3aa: CASISGTHNEQFF

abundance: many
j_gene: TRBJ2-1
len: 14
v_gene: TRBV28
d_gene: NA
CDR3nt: TGTGCCAGCAGAAAAGAGACAGCCTACAATGAGCAGTTCTTC
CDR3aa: CASRKETAYNEQFF

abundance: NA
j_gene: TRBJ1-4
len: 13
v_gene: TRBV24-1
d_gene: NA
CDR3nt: TGTGCCACCAGCCCTGCCGCGGGGGAAAAACTGTTTTTT
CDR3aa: CATSPAAGEKLFF

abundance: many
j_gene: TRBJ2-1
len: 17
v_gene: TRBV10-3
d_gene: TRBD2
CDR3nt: TGTGCCATCAGTGACCATTTACTAGCGGGAGGGAACAATGAGCAGTTCTTC
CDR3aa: CAISDHLLAGGNNEQFF

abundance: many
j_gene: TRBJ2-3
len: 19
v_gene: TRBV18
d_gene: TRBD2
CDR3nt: TGTGCCAGCACACCACGACTAGCGGGAGCCCAAACTCACACAGATACGCAGTATTTT
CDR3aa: CASTPRLAGAQTHTDTQYF

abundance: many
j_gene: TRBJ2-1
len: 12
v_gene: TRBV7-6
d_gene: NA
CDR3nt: TGTGCCAGCAGCTTAAAGGGCAATGAGCAGTTCTTC
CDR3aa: CASSLKGNEQFF

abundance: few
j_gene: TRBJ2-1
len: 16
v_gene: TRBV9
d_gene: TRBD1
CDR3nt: TGTGCCAGCAGCGTAGAGCCGGGACAGGGGGCTACTGAGCAGTTCTTC
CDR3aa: CASSVEPGQGATEQFF

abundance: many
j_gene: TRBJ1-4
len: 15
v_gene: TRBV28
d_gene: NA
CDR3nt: TGTGCCAGCAGTTCAAAATGGATAACTAATGAAAAACTGTTTTTT
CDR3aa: CASSSKWITNEKLFF

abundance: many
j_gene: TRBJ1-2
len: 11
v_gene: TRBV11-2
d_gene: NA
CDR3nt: TGTGCCAGCAGCTTACCCCCTGGCTACACCTTC
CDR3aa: CASSLPPGYTF

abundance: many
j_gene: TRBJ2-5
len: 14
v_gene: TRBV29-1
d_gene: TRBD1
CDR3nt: TGCAGCGTTGACCTCCAAACAGGGGACGAGACCCAGTACTTC
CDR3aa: CSVDLQTGDETQYF

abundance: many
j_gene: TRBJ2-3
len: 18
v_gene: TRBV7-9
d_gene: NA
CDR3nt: TGTGCCAGCATTGGTAGGGGTTTGGACCGCCCGGGCACAGATACGCAGTATTTT
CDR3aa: CASIGRGLDRPGTDTQYF

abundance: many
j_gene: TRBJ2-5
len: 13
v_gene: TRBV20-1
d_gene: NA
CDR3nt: TGCAGTGCTAGAGTGACCGCGAGGGAGACCCAGTACTTC
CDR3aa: CSARVTARETQYF

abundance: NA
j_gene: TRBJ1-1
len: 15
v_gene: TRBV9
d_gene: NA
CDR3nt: TGTGCCAGCAGCGATAACCCGACGGTGAACACTGAAGCTTTCTTT
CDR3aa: CASSDNPTVNTEAFF

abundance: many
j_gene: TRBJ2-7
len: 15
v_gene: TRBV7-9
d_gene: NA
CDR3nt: TGTGCCAGCAGCTTAGTTGGTTCGGGATCGGGCGAGCAGTACTTC
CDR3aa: CASSLVGSGSGEQYF

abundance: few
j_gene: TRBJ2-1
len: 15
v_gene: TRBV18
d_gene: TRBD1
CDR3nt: TGTGCCAGCTCAACGGGACAGAACAATTACAATGAGCAGTTCTTC
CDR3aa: CASSTGQNNYNEQFF

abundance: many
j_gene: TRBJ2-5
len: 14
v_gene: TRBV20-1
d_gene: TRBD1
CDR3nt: TGCAGTGCTAAAAGACAGGGTGTAGGAGAGACCCAGTACTTC
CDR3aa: CSAKRQGVGETQYF